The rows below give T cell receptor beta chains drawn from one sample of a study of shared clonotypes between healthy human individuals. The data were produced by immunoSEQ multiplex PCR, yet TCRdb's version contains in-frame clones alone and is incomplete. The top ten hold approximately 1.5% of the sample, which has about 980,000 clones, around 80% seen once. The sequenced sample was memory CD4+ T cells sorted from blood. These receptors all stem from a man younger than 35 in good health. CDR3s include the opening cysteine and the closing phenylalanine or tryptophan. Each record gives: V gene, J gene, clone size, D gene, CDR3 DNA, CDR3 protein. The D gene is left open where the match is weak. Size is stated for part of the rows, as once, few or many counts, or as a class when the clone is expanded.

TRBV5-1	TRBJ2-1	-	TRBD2	TGCGCCAGCAGCTTGCTCGCGGGAGGGCACAATGAGCAGTTCTTC	CASSLLAGGHNEQFF
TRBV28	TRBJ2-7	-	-	TGTGCCAGCAGTTTATCGGCCAAGAGCTCCTACGAGCAGTACTTC	CASSLSAKSSYEQYF
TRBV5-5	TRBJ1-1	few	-	TGTGCCAGCAGCAGGCAGGGGACTGGGAACACTGAAGCTTTCTTT	CASSRQGTGNTEAFF
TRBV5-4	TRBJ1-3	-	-	TGTGCCAGCAGCTTGGACGAACAGGGAGGAAACACCATATATTTT	CASSLDEQGGNTIYF
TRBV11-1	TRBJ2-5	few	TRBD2	TGTGCCAGCAGCCGGACTAGCGGGGGCCAAGAGACCCAGTACTTC	CASSRTSGGQETQYF
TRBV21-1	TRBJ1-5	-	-	TGTGCCAGCAGCAAGGTTGGGAAAGAGGGTCCCCAGCATTTT	CASSKVGKEGPQHF
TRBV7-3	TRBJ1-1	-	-	TGTGCCAGCAGCCTGGACGGAAGGACTGAAGCTTTCTTT	CASSLDGRTEAFF
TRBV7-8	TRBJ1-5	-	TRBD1	TGTGCCAGCAGCTTAGGGGGGGTCGGGACAGGGAGATTACAGCCCCAGCATTTT	CASSLGGVGTGRLQPQHF
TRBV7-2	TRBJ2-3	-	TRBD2	TGTGCCAGCAGCTTTATGACTAGCGGCACAGATACGCAGTATTTT	CASSFMTSGTDTQYF
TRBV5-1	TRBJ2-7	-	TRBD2	TGCGCCAGCAGCTTGGGATCTAGCGGGGGGTCCTACGAGCAGTACTTC	CASSLGSSGGSYEQYF
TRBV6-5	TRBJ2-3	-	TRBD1	TGTGCCAGCAGTTACTATGGGACAGGGGACACAGATACGCAGTATTTT	CASSYYGTGDTDTQYF
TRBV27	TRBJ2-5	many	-	TGTGCCAGCAGTAAAACTAAGACACCGGGTTGGGGTGAGACCCAGTACTTC	CASSKTKTPGWGETQYF
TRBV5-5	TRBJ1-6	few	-	TGTGCCAGCAGCTTGCAGGCCCTCGGGAATTCACCCCTCCACTTT	CASSLQALGNSPLHF
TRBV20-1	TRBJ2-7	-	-	TGCAGTGCCCAAGGAGGGTACGAGCAGTACTTC	CSAQGGYEQYF
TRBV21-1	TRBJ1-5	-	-	TGTTTGAAGGTGGCACGGGTTCAGCCCCAGCATTTT	CLKVARVQPQHF
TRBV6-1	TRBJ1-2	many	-	TGTGCCAGCAGTGAACACGCCGCACAAGCAGGCTACACCTTC	CASSEHAAQAGYTF
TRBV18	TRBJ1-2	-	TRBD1	TGTGCCAGCTCACCTGGGACAAGACAGGGTTTAGGCTACACCTTC	CASSPGTRQGLGYTF
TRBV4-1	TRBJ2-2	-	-	TGCGCCAGCAGCCCAGCCGACAGGACCACCGGGGAGCTGTTTTTT	CASSPADRTTGELFF